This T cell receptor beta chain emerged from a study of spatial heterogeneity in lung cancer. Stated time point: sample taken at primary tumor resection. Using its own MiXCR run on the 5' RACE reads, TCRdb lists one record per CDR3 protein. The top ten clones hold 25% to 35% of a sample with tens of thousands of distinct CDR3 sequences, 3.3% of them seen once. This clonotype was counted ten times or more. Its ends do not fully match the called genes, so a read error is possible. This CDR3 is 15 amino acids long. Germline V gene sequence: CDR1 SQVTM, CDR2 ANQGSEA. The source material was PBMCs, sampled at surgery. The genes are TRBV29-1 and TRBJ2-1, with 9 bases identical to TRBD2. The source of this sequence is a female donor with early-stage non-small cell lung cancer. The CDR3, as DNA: TGCAGCGTTGTGGGGGGGCCTAGCGGGACCAATAAGCAGTTCTTC. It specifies CSVVGGPSGTNKQFF.